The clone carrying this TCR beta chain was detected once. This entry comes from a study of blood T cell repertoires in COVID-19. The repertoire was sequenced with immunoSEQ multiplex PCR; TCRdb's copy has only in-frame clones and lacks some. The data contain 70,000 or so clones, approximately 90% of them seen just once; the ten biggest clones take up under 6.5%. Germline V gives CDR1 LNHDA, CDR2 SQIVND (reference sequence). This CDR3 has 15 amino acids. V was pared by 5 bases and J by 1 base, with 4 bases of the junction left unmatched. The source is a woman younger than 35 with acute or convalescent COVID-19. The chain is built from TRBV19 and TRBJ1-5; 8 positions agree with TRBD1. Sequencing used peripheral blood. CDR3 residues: CASSYRGVSNQPQHF. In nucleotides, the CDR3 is TGTGCCAGTAGTTACAGGGGGGTGAGCAATCAGCCCCAGCATTTT.